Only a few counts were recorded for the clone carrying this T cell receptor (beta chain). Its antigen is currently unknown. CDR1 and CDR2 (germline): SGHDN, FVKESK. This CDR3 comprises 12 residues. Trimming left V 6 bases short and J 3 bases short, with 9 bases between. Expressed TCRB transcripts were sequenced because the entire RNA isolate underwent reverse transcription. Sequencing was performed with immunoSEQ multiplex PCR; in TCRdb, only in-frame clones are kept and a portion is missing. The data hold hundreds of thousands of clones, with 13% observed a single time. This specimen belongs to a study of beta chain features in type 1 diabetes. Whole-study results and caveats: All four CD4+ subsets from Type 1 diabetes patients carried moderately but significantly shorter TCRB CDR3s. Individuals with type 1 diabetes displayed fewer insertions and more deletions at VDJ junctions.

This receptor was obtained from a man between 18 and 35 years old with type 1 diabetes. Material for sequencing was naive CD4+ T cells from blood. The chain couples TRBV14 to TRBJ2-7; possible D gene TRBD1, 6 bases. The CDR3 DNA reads TGTGCCAGCAGGCAGGGGAACTACGAGCAGTACTTC. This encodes CASRQGNYEQYF.